This T cell receptor beta chain was identified during a study of blood T cells in healthy people across ages. General observations from the study: The recorded TCR beta diversity per million T cells decreased in a roughly linear manner with age. When one million T cells were used, diversity estimates were thought to be underestimates.

The germline V gene encodes CDR1 SQVTM and CDR2 ANQGSEA. The CDR3 is made up of 12 amino acids. V was shortened by 5 bases and J by 5 bases, with 11 bases between the two germline ends. As regards this clonotype: Antigen specificity is unknown.

The use of a sample-barcoded 5' primer and a J-beta primer mix characterized a second PCR of roughly 6 to 12 cycles. Every sample gave at least 3 million paired-end reads containing CDR3. TCRdb reprocessed the 5' RACE reads via MiXCR and lists one record per CDR3 protein. The table shows around 500,000 distinct CDR3 sequences, with around half occurring only once. The clonotype was recovered from a man aged 80 or over in good health. This chain uses TRBV29-1 with TRBJ2-3, with a tentative D call TRBD2 (5 bases). Sequenced sample: blood. CDR3: CSVRGSEDTQYF. CDR3 in DNA: TGCAGCGTTCGAGGGTCTGAAGATACGCAGTATTTT.